This passage covers 11 T cell receptor beta chains from one sample sequenced in a study of shared clonotypes between healthy human individuals. Repertoires were generated with immunoSEQ multiplex PCR, while TCRdb's copy carries only in-frame clones and drops some. Of roughly 2,500,000 clones in the sample, roughly 93% were seen once. Material for sequencing was naive CD4+ T cells from PBMCs. Specified subset: CD45RA+ positively selected. The receptors derive from a man in his late teens or twenties in good health. Some clones in this sample may be carry-over from other donors' samples.

With respect to this clone: The sample holds other DNA sequences that translate to the same CDR3. This sequence joins TRBV28 and TRBJ2-7; a weak D match, TRBD2 (6 bases). CDR1 MDHEN and CDR2 SYDVKM come from the germline V gene. Trimming stripped 8 bases from V and 1 base from J, with 6 bases between. The CDR3 totals 11 residues. The CDR3 DNA reads TGTGCCAGCGGAGGGTCCTACGAGCAGTACTTC. Its protein is CASGGSYEQYF.

This clone was observed a single time. This CDR3 is also generated by other DNA sequences in the sample. The CDR3 nucleotides are TGTGCCAGCTCGGCCGGGACAGGGAGCTACGAGCAGTACTTC. Translating gives CASSAGTGSYEQYF. The chain is built from TRBV18 and TRBJ2-7; TRBD1 agrees at 9 bases. V lost 6 bases and J lost 3; bases outside the gene matches: 6. This CDR3 is built from 14 residues. Per the germline V gene, CDR1 is KGHSH and CDR2 is LQKENI.

The chain links TRBV28 to TRBJ2-4; a weak D match, TRBD2 (6 bases). The CDR3 length is 13 residues. Per the germline V gene, CDR1 is MDHEN and CDR2 is SYDVKM. Trimming cost V 4 bases and J 5 bases, with 9 bases left between them. CDR3 nucleotide sequence: TGTGCCAGCAGTTCTCCGGGGGAAAACATTCAGTACTTC. The encoded protein is CASSSPGENIQYF.

The rearrangement uses TRBV7-9 and TRBJ1-1; perhaps TRBD1 as D (5 bases). This CDR3 is 17 amino acids long. V shed 5 bases and J shed 0 bases, with 19 bases lying between them. Germline CDR1 and CDR2: SEHNR and FQNEAQ (reference sequence). The DNA of the CDR3 is TGTGCCAGCAGCGCGTCGGGACGAATGACGGTGAACACTGAAGCTTTCTTT. Protein: CASSASGRMTVNTEAFF.

The chain joins TRBV27 to TRBJ2-1, with TRBD1 identical over 8 bases. Trimming at V came to 2 bases and at J to 4 bases, leaving 10 bases not matched to a gene. The CDR3 contains 17 residues. Germline V gene lookup returns CDR1 MNHEY and CDR2 SMNVEV (reference sequence). The chain's CDR3 is CASSLLFQGAGYNEQFF. CDR3 bases: TGTGCCAGCAGTTTACTTTTCCAGGGGGCAGGTTACAATGAGCAGTTCTTC.

The chain combines TRBV7-2 with TRBJ2-5; D is unresolved. CDR3 length: 13 residues. Trimming removed 0 bases from V and 4 bases from J, with 6 bases in between. The germline V gene has CDR1 SGHTA and CDR2 FQGNSA. The CDR3 reads CASSLARPETQYF. Here the CDR3 DNA reads TGTGCCAGCAGCTTAGCACGGCCAGAGACCCAGTACTTC.

The rearrangement links TRBV29-1 to TRBJ2-7; D remains unclear. This CDR3 has 13 amino acids. The germline CDR1 and CDR2 sequences are SQVTM and ANQGSEA. The germline V and J ends were trimmed by 5 bases and 3 bases, with 14 bases remaining between them. CDR3: CSVRTDRNYEQYF. In DNA form, the CDR3 reads TGCAGCGTTCGGACGGACCGTAACTACGAGCAGTACTTC.

The genes are TRBV6-5 and TRBJ1-2; D might be TRBD1 (6 bases). The CDR3 covers 16 residues. Germline assignment: CDR1 MNHEY and CDR2 SVGAGI. Deletions cut 0 bases from V and 2 bases from J, with 13 bases between. The CDR3 nucleotides read TGTGCCAGCAGTTACTCGAACAGGGAACAAAACTATGGCTACACCTTC. This gives the protein CASSYSNREQNYGYTF.

This chain joins TRBV4-2 and TRBJ2-7; 7 bases are a match to TRBD2. The germline V gene has CDR1 LGHNA and CDR2 YNFKEQ. The CDR3 totals 13 residues. Trimming cost V 4 bases and J 6 bases; bases outside gene matches: 6. CDR3 nucleotides: TGTGCCAGCAGCCGTCAACTAGCGCGCGAGCAGTACTTC. Translation: CASSRQLAREQYF.

The chain is built from TRBV10-2 and TRBJ2-5; D unclear. CDR1 and CDR2 from the germline V gene are WSHSY and SAAADI. With 8 bases removed from V and 0 bases from J, the gap between germline ends came to 13 bases. The CDR3 spans 14 residues. The DNA of the CDR3 is TGCGCCAGCTCCCGAGCCGGGTACCAAGAGACCCAGTACTTC. It yields the protein CASSRAGYQETQYF.

The CDR3 protein is CASQTGLRTGELFF. The CDR3 nucleotides are TGTGCCAGTCAGACAGGTCTGCGGACCGGGGAGCTGTTTTTT. J is TRBJ2-2 and V is TRBV6-1, with D possibly TRBD1 on 6 matching bases. This CDR3 has 14 residues. V was cut by 9 bases and J by 5 bases, with 16 bases left in between. CDR1 and CDR2 from the germline V gene are MNHNS and SASEGT.